The 32 T cell receptor beta chains reported below all come from one sample, sequenced in a study of blood T cell repertoires in COVID-19. This table comes from immunoSEQ multiplex PCR, and its TCRdb copy is limited to in-frame clones, with some not included. The profile shows some 250,000 clones, more than 70% of them singletons. Material: peripheral blood. Source of these receptors: a man aged 80 or over with acute or convalescent COVID-19.

The chain carries TRBV5-4 and TRBJ1-4; tentative D call: TRBD1 (6 bases). The CDR3 is 14 amino acids. The germline V and J ends were trimmed by 2 bases and 4 bases, with 9 bases remaining between them. Germline CDR1 and CDR2: SGHNT and YYREEE (reference sequence). The CDR3: CASSLGGDNEKLFF. CDR3 sequence (DNA): TGTGCCAGCAGCTTAGGGGGGGATAATGAAAAACTGTTTTTT.

This clone was counted only a few times. The chain links TRBV4-3 to TRBJ1-6, with D tentatively TRBD1 (5 bases). Germline V CDR1 and CDR2: LGHNA, YSLEER. The CDR3 length is 15 residues. V was clipped by 0 bases and J by 9 bases, with 12 bases between them. CDR3 bases: TGCGCCAGCAGCCAAGATTTTCCCCAGGGTTCACCCCTCCACTTT. Its translation is CASSQDFPQGSPLHF.

The chain joins TRBV20-1 to TRBJ2-7, with 7 positions matching TRBD2. This CDR3 region has 14 residues. Germline values: CDR1 DFQATT, CDR2 SNEGSKA (reference sequence). V trimming: 3 bases; J trimming: 1 base; junction bases outside the gene matches: 6. The DNA for the CDR3 is TGCAGTGCTAGTGGGCTAGCGGCATCCTACGAGCAGTACTTC. Protein product: CSASGLAASYEQYF.

This clone is a singleton in its sample. The rearrangement joins TRBV2 to TRBJ2-3, with 14 bases fitting TRBD2. The ends lost 8 bases at V and 6 bases at J; junction bases unmatched: 4. CDR3 size: 14 residues. In germline, CDR1 is SNHLY, CDR2 FYNNEI. CDR3 loop: CASRGTSGSDTQYF. CDR3 in DNA: TGTGCCAGCCGGGGGACTAGCGGGAGCGATACGCAGTATTTT.

This clone has a single count. The chain is built from TRBV7-9 and TRBJ1-2; D is unclear. Between the trimmed V and J ends, which lost 5 bases and 4 bases, there was a span of 14 bases. In germline, CDR1 is SEHNR, CDR2 FQNEAQ (reference sequence). The CDR3 extends over 14 amino acids. CDR3 residues: CASSATGRTYGYTF. The CDR3 nucleotides are TGTGCCAGCAGCGCTACCGGGAGGACCTATGGCTACACCTTC.

This chain joins TRBV6-5 and TRBJ1-5, with 11 bases identical to TRBD1. With 9 bases clipped from V and 5 bases from J, the junction kept 3 bases outside the gene matches. The germline gives CDR1 MNHEY, CDR2 SVGAGI. The CDR3 totals 13 residues. The CDR3 spells CASRTGGHQPQHF. CDR3 sequence (DNA): TGTGCCAGTCGGACAGGGGGCCATCAGCCCCAGCATTTT.

V is TRBV11-1 and J is TRBJ2-3, with TRBD1 identical over 11 bases. Trimming at V came to 5 bases and at J to 3 bases, leaving 4 bases not matched to a gene. This CDR3 has 15 residues. Germline CDR1 SGHAT, CDR2 FQDESV (reference sequence). The CDR3 loop is CASSRTGGGTDTQYF. CDR3 bases: TGTGCCAGCAGCCGGACAGGGGGCGGGACAGATACGCAGTATTTT. The full variable domain, completed using reference TRBV11-1 and TRBJ2-3, is EAEVAQSPRYKITEKSQAVAFWCDPISGHATLYWYRQILGQGPELLVQFQDESVVDDSQLPKDRFSAERLKGVDSTLKIQPAELGDSAMYLCASSRTGGGTDTQYFGPGTRLTVL.

The chain recombines TRBV6-4 with TRBJ2-5, with 11 bases that match TRBD2. The V gene's germline CDR1 is MRHNA and CDR2 SNTAGT. The CDR3 is 18 residues long. With 2 bases clipped from V and 4 bases from J, the junction kept 12 bases outside the gene matches. The chain's CDR3 is CASSDGELAGARRETQYF. The CDR3 DNA sequence: TGTGCCAGCAGTGACGGGGAACTAGCGGGGGCTCGAAGAGAGACCCAGTACTTC.

The chain couples TRBV28 to TRBJ1-2; D is unclear. In germline, CDR1 is MDHEN, CDR2 SYDVKM. With 8 bases removed from V and 11 bases from J, the gap between germline ends came to 15 bases. This CDR3 is 11 amino acids long. For the CDR3, the DNA is TGTGCCAGCTCGTCTCTGTCGGTGTACACCTTC. This translates into CASSSLSVYTF.

The chain is built from TRBV18 and TRBJ1-2, with TRBD1 matching 8 bases. The CDR3 spans 14 residues. Germline V gene lookup returns CDR1 KGHSH and CDR2 LQKENI. Trimming removed 3 bases from V and 5 bases from J; junction bases left unmatched: 5. DNA for the CDR3: TGTGCCAGCTCACCTGGACAGGGCGAATATGGCTACACCTTC. It translates to CASSPGQGEYGYTF.

CDR3 sequence: CATSRDPQAITDTQYF. CDR3 nucleotide sequence: TGTGCCACCAGCAGAGACCCACAGGCAATCACAGATACGCAGTATTTT. The chain employs TRBV15 and TRBJ2-3; D possibly corresponds to TRBD1 (5 bases). With 0 bases removed from V and 2 bases from J, the gap between germline ends came to 12 bases. Germline CDR1 LNHNV, CDR2 YYDKDF (reference sequence). This CDR3 contains 16 residues.

As DNA, the CDR3 is TGTGCCAGTACCCGACAGGGGCCTTCGAATCAGCCCCAGCATTTT. This sequence encodes CASTRQGPSNQPQHF. The chain links TRBV19 to TRBJ1-5, with 8 bases that match TRBD1. This CDR3 region has 15 residues. V dropped 7 bases and J dropped 4; count of bases not matched to a gene: 9. CDR1 is LNHDA and CDR2 is SQIVND in the germline V gene (reference sequence).

The V call is TRBV3-1 (or the pseudogene TRBV3-2), the J call TRBJ1-6; no firm D call. The CDR3 length is 15 residues. CDR1 and CDR2 (germline): LGHDT, YNNKEL (reference sequence). V lost 1 base and J 7 bases, leaving 11 bases between the germline ends. This CDR3 reads CASSQAGGPNSPLHF. The CDR3 coding sequence is TGTGCCAGCAGCCAAGCGGGAGGGCCGAATTCACCCCTCCACTTT.

The CDR3 DNA reads TGTGCCAGCAGCCGAGGCCAGCCCCGGGGCTACACCTTC. The encoded protein is CASSRGQPRGYTF. The chain combines TRBV3-1 (or the pseudogene TRBV3-2) with TRBJ1-2; D is ambiguous. The CDR3 loop spans 13 amino acids. V was trimmed by 4 bases and J by 8 bases, leaving 14 bases between them. Germline values: CDR1 LGHDT, CDR2 YNNKEL (reference sequence).

The chain combines TRBV6-5 with TRBJ2-7, with a tentative D call TRBD2 (6 bases). This CDR3 has 14 residues. V gave up 2 bases and J gave up 3 bases, with 11 bases separating them. Germline V CDR1 and CDR2: MNHEY, SVGAGI. CDR3 DNA sequence: TGTGCCAGCAGTTACCCGGGCGGGGACTACGAGCAGTACTTC. Translating it yields CASSYPGGDYEQYF.

Turning to this clone: A read error may account for a junction end that differs from germline. CDR3 loop: CASSKTGHYGYTF. For the CDR3, the DNA is TGTGCCAGCAGCAAGACAGGGCACTACGGCTACACCTTC. The chain combines TRBV28 with TRBJ1-2; 7 bases are a match to TRBD1. CDR3 size: 13 residues. The germline gives CDR1 MDHEN, CDR2 SYDVKM.

The chain links TRBV28 to TRBJ1-6, with 9 bases aligning to TRBD1. The CDR3 is made up of 14 amino acids. The V gene end was trimmed by 7 bases and the J gene end by 7 bases; junction bases not matched to a gene: 5. Germline CDR1 is MDHEN and CDR2 is SYDVKM. This chain's CDR3 is CASMGGQGNSPLHF. DNA for the CDR3: TGTGCCAGCATGGGAGGACAGGGGAATTCACCCCTCCACTTT.

This sequence joins TRBV30 and TRBJ1-1; D remains unclear. Germline V lookup: CDR1 GTSNPN, CDR2 SVGIG (reference sequence). V was trimmed by 0 bases and J by 1 base, leaving 15 bases between them. The CDR3 spans 16 residues. The CDR3 here is CAWSVRGETRNTEAFF. DNA for the CDR3: TGTGCCTGGAGTGTACGGGGAGAAACCCGGAACACTGAAGCTTTCTTT. Based on the CDR3 plus reference TRBV30 and TRBJ1-1, the full variable domain is SQTIHQWPATLVQPVGSPLSLECTVEGTSNPNLYWYRQAAGRGLQLLFYSVGIGQISSEVPQNLSASRPQDRQFILSSKKLLLSDSGFYLCAWSVRGETRNTEAFFGQGTRLTVV.

The J gene is TRBJ1-5, the V gene TRBV28; 7 positions match TRBD1. CDR1 and CDR2 from the germline V gene are MDHEN and SYDVKM. The CDR3 spans 15 residues. Unmatched junction bases numbered 9, after V lost 7 bases and J lost 3 bases. The CDR3 reads CASTAGGPYNQPQHF. Written as DNA, the CDR3 is TGTGCCAGCACGGCAGGGGGGCCTTACAATCAGCCCCAGCATTTT.

The rearrangement joins TRBV11-2 to TRBJ2-7; D gene ambiguous. V lost 5 bases and J 3 bases, leaving 17 bases between the germline ends. The germline V gene encodes CDR1 SGHAT and CDR2 FQNNGV. The CDR3 loop spans 15 amino acids. CDR3 DNA: TGTGCCAGCAGCCCCGCCGCCGACACCCACTACGAGCAGTACTTC. Translated: CASSPAADTHYEQYF.

The J gene is TRBJ1-2, the V gene TRBV7-8; no firm D call. The CDR3 consists of 14 residues. Germline loops: CDR1 SGHVS, CDR2 FQNEAQ. The V and J ends lost 1 base and 6 bases respectively, with 12 bases between them. CDR3 coding DNA: TGTGCCAGCAGCTTAGGGCCAGGCGGGGATGGCTACACCTTC. The encoded protein is CASSLGPGGDGYTF.

V and J are TRBV27 and TRBJ2-7; 7 nucleotides align to TRBD2. The CDR3 consists of 15 residues. V was pared by 8 bases and J by 2 bases, with 12 bases of the junction left unmatched. Germline lookup yields CDR1 MNHEY and CDR2 SMNVEV (reference sequence). DNA of the CDR3: TGTGCCAGCTCCTCGGCGGGAGAGGGAACCTACGAGCAGTACTTC. It yields the protein CASSSAGEGTYEQYF.

V gene TRBV3-1 (or the pseudogene TRBV3-2) combines with J gene TRBJ1-5; D remains ambiguous. Per germline, CDR1 LGHDT and CDR2 YNNKEL (reference sequence). Trimming took off 4 bases at V and 0 bases at J, with 13 bases between the two ends. CDR3 size: 16 residues. The CDR3 sequence is CASSRGRPYSNQPQHF. As DNA, the CDR3 is TGTGCCAGCAGCCGAGGCAGACCTTATAGCAATCAGCCCCAGCATTTT.

The J gene is TRBJ1-4, the V gene TRBV28; TRBD1 is a possible D gene (5 bases). Trimming took off 8 bases at V and 1 base at J, with 11 bases between the two ends. Germline V gives CDR1 MDHEN, CDR2 SYDVKM. This CDR3 spans 14 amino acids. The CDR3 loop reads CASRSGGTNEKLFF. Here the CDR3 DNA reads TGTGCCAGCCGGTCCGGGGGAACTAATGAAAAACTGTTTTTT.

The chain employs TRBV6-1 and TRBJ2-7; TRBD1 agrees at 8 bases. The CDR3 loop spans 19 amino acids. J gave up 5 bases and V 2 bases, and 20 bases lay outside the gene matches. Germline V gives CDR1 MNHNS, CDR2 SASEGT. The CDR3 nucleotides read TGTGCCAGCAGTGAACCGTACTACGCTGTACAGGGGGTCAGGAACGAGCAGTACTTC. This translates into CASSEPYYAVQGVRNEQYF.

The chain couples TRBV27 to TRBJ1-5, with D possibly matching TRBD1 (5 bases). Germline V lookup: CDR1 MNHEY, CDR2 SMNVEV (reference sequence). CDR3 length: 13 residues. V was shortened by 5 bases and J by 4 bases, with 9 bases between the two germline ends. CDR3 sequence: CASSTAGNQPQHF. The CDR3 coding sequence is TGTGCCAGCAGTACGGCAGGGAATCAGCCCCAGCATTTT.

V gene TRBV27 combines with J gene TRBJ2-1; D is unclear. The V and J ends lost 2 bases and 5 bases respectively, with 13 bases between them. CDR1 and CDR2 from the germline V gene are MNHEY and SMNVEV (reference sequence). There are 15 residues in the CDR3. CDR3 protein: CASSLVHGGHNEQFF. CDR3 nucleotide sequence: TGTGCCAGCAGTTTAGTGCACGGCGGTCACAATGAGCAGTTCTTC.

This clone has just one count. This chain links TRBV2 with TRBJ1-1, with D uncertain. The V end lost 5 bases, the J end lost 7 bases, and 8 bases lay between the germline ends. Germline V gene lookup returns CDR1 SNHLY and CDR2 FYNNEI. The CDR3 covers 11 residues. The CDR3 DNA reads TGTGCCAGCAGTCTCCAGGTTGAAGCTTTCTTT. Translating it yields CASSLQVEAFF.

The chain is built from TRBV7-9 and TRBJ2-1; D is uncertain. Germline lookup yields CDR1 SEHNR and CDR2 FQNEAQ (reference sequence). V lost 1 base, J lost 2 bases, and 9 bases lay in between. This CDR3 comprises 15 residues. CDR3 in amino acids: CASSLELSPYNEQFF. The CDR3 DNA sequence: TGTGCCAGCAGCTTAGAGTTAAGCCCCTACAATGAGCAGTTCTTC. Based on the CDR3 plus reference TRBV7-9 and TRBJ2-1, the full variable domain is DTGVSQNPRHKITKRGQNVTFRCDPISEHNRLYWYRQTLGQGPEFLTYFQNEAQLEKSRLLSDRFSAERPKGSFSTLEIQRTEQGDSAMYLCASSLELSPYNEQFFGPGTRLTVL.

This rearrangement joins TRBV3-1 (or the pseudogene TRBV3-2) to TRBJ1-1; D is uncertain. The V end was cut by 5 bases, the J end by 6 bases, with 16 bases between. Germline CDR1 is LGHDT and CDR2 is YNNKEL (reference sequence). The CDR3 length is 14 residues. CDR3 sequence reads: CASSSSDLNAEAFF. The CDR3 bases are TGTGCCAGCAGCTCATCAGATTTAAACGCTGAAGCTTTCTTT.

The chain uses TRBV25-1 and TRBJ1-6; TRBD1 might be the D (5 bases). The CDR3 is 14 amino acids. From germline, CDR1 is MGHDK and CDR2 SYGVNS. V lost 7 bases and J lost 10, with 17 bases in between. The CDR3 loop reads CASTETALGSPLHF. CDR3 sequence (DNA): TGTGCCAGCACCGAGACAGCTTTAGGGTCACCCCTCCACTTT.

The CDR3 region is CASSQGFGQPEKLFF. DNA for the CDR3: TGCGCCAGCAGCCAAGGGTTCGGACAGCCTGAAAAACTGTTTTTT. The V and J genes are TRBV4-3 and TRBJ1-4, with D tentatively TRBD1 (6 bases). Germline-derived CDR1 and CDR2 are LGHNA and YSLEER. V dropped 1 base and J dropped 7 bases, with 13 bases sitting between them. This CDR3 comprises 15 residues.